The 25 T cell receptor beta chains below all came from one sample that was sequenced in a study of T-cell memory formation after mild COVID-19. In TCRdb, the 5' RACE reads were re-called with MiXCR into one record per CDR3 protein. The top ten hold around half of the sample, which has some 13,000 distinct CDR3 sequences, about 11% seen once. The sample taken for sequencing was PBMCs or a T cell subset sorted from them (not recorded which). These receptors all come from an adult woman who had mild COVID-19 (a few samples of this study predate the infection). Cell type and time point are not known.

This clonotype was detected ten times or more. The chain is built from TRBV9 and TRBJ2-7; D gene unclear. The germline V gene encodes CDR1 SGDLS and CDR2 YYNGEE. The ends were cut back, 5 bases at V and 3 bases at J, with 12 bases in the middle. This CDR3 has 13 residues. The CDR3 loop reads CASSAGPNYEQYF. The CDR3 DNA reads as TGTGCCAGCAGTGCTGGACCGAACTACGAGCAGTACTTC.

At least ten counts were recorded for this clonotype. The chain has TRBV9 and TRBJ1-2; D is unresolved. Trimming took off 0 bases at V and 3 bases at J, with 6 bases between the two ends. The CDR3 contains 13 residues. Germline V gene lookup returns CDR1 SGDLS and CDR2 YYNGEE. The CDR3 bases are TGTGCCAGCAGCGTAGGCACAGACTATGGCTACACCTTC. Amino acids: CASSVGTDYGYTF.

The chain combines TRBV4-1 with TRBJ1-1; D gene uncertain. The germline CDR1 and CDR2 sequences are MGHRA and YSYEKL. This CDR3 contains 13 residues. Trimming removed 1 base at V and 11 bases at J, with 14 bases between. The CDR3 is CASSQVEVAAAFF. The CDR3 DNA reads as TGCGCCAGCAGCCAAGTAGAAGTCGCGGCCGCTTTCTTT.

This clonotype appeared many times. The V call is TRBV5-1, the J call TRBJ1-1, with 7 nucleotides matching TRBD1. Trimming removed 2 bases from V and 4 bases from J; junction bases left unmatched: 5. Per the germline V gene, CDR1 is SGHRS and CDR2 is YFSETQ. The CDR3 runs to 14 residues. CDR3 nucleotides: TGCGCCAGCAGCTTCGGAACAGGGGTCACTGAAGCTTTCTTT. This gives the protein CASSFGTGVTEAFF. Complete variable domain (other parts from reference TRBV5-1 and TRBJ1-1): KAGVTQTPRYLIKTRGQQVTLSCSPISGHRSVSWYQQTPGQGLQFLFEYFSETQRNKGNFPGRFSGRQFSNSRSEMNVSTLELGDSALYLCASSFGTGVTEAFFGQGTRLTVV.

The chain links TRBV30 to TRBJ1-1; the D is unclear. The V end was cut by 6 bases, the J end by 0 bases, with 8 bases between. The CDR3 extends over 12 amino acids. Germline CDR1 and CDR2: GTSNPN and SVGIG (reference sequence). The CDR3 loop reads CACLTMNTEAFF. The CDR3 DNA follows: TGTGCCTGCCTTACTATGAACACTGAAGCTTTCTTT.

This clonotype was found many times. The chain links TRBV20-1 to TRBJ2-7; 8 bases match TRBD2. The V gene end was trimmed by 6 bases and the J gene end by 2 bases; junction bases not matched to a gene: 9. Germline assignment: CDR1 DFQATT and CDR2 SNEGSKA (reference sequence). The CDR3 is 14 residues long. CDR3 DNA: TGCAGTGCAAATAGCGGGACCATAACCTACGAGCAGTACTTC. Its protein product is CSANSGTITYEQYF.

V usage is TRBV7-8 and J usage is TRBJ2-1, with 15 bases aligning to TRBD2. V lost 7 bases and J lost 2; bases outside the gene matches: 9. Germline values: CDR1 SGHVS, CDR2 FQNEAQ. The CDR3 contains 18 residues. DNA for the CDR3: TGTGCCAGCACCGCTTTAGGGACTAGCGGGGGGACCTACAATGAGCAGTTCTTC. Translation gives CASTALGTSGGTYNEQFF.

This sequence joins TRBV7-2 and TRBJ1-1; perhaps TRBD1 as D (5 bases). The CDR3 contains 13 residues. V lost 6 bases to trimming and J lost 0 bases, with 8 bases between them. Germline V lookup: CDR1 SGHTA, CDR2 FQGNSA. The CDR3 DNA is TGTGCCAGCAGGGAGGACATGAACACTGAAGCTTTCTTT. It specifies CASREDMNTEAFF.

J is TRBJ2-3 and V is TRBV6-2 or TRBV6-3; maybe TRBD1 (5 bases). V was cut by 0 bases and J by 8 bases, with 18 bases left in between. In germline, CDR1 is MNHEY, CDR2 SVGEGT. CDR3 length: 16 amino acids. CDR3 coding DNA: TGTGCCAGCAGTTACTCGATTGGACCGAGAAGGGGTACGCAGTATTTT. Amino acids: CASSYSIGPRRGTQYF.

In its sample, this clonotype was seen a few times. V and J are TRBV3-1 and TRBJ2-1, with TRBD2 identical over 13 bases. CDR3 length: 17 amino acids. With 2 bases clipped from V and 4 bases from J, the junction kept 5 bases outside the gene matches. CDR1 LGHDT and CDR2 YNNKEL come from the germline V gene (reference sequence). CDR3 protein: CASSQQLAGGIYNEQFF. CDR3 bases: TGTGCCAGCAGCCAACAACTAGCGGGAGGGATATACAATGAGCAGTTCTTC.

This clonotype has a count of ten or more. V is TRBV20-1 and J is TRBJ2-1; the match to TRBD2 covers 14 bases. This CDR3 region has 19 residues. CDR1 DFQATT and CDR2 SNEGSKA come from the germline V gene (reference sequence). V trimming: 3 bases; J trimming: 9 bases; junction bases outside the gene matches: 19. CDR3 nucleotides: TGCAGTGCTAGGTCTGATGGGACTAGCGGGAGTGTTCGGTCGAGTGAGCAGTTCTTC. Its protein is CSARSDGTSGSVRSSEQFF.

This clonotype was seen ten or more times. The chain recombines TRBV24-1 with TRBJ1-1, with 8 positions matching TRBD1. The CDR3 is made up of 15 amino acids. CDR1 and CDR2 (germline): KGHDR, SFDVKD. With V trimmed by 4 bases and J by 1 base, 4 bases remained unmatched. CDR3 region: CATSDAGTGNTEAFF. The DNA of the CDR3 is TGTGCCACCAGTGACGCCGGGACAGGGAACACTGAAGCTTTCTTT.

This clonotype was recorded at least ten times. This chain links TRBV7-9 with TRBJ2-7; D is unclear. CDR3 length equals 12 residues. V dropped 2 bases and J dropped 5 bases, with 7 bases sitting between them. Germline values: CDR1 SEHNR, CDR2 FQNEAQ (reference sequence). CDR3 nucleotide sequence: TGTGCCAGCAGCTTATTTAGGGACGAGCAGTACTTC. This codes for CASSLFRDEQYF.

This clonotype was found many times. This chain connects TRBV19 to TRBJ2-7, with 7 nucleotides matching TRBD1. J gave up 2 bases and V 6 bases, and 1 base lay outside the gene matches. The CDR3 has 12 residues. Looked up from germline, CDR1 is LNHDA and CDR2 is SQIVND (reference sequence). CDR3 in amino acids: CASSGQAYEQYF. The CDR3 DNA reads TGTGCCAGTAGCGGACAGGCCTACGAGCAGTACTTC.

This clonotype is classed as medium-sized. CDR3 sequence (DNA): TGTGCCAGCAGCCCGTCCGAGGTCTACGAGCAGTACTTC. Translating it yields CASSPSEVYEQYF. V is TRBV7-9 and J is TRBJ2-7; unclear D gene. The CDR3 loop spans 13 amino acids. Trimming stripped 5 bases from V and 3 bases from J, with 11 bases between. Germline V CDR1 and CDR2: SEHNR, FQNEAQ (reference sequence).

This clonotype was detected many times. CDR3 in amino acids: CASSLTRGGEAFF. The CDR3 nucleotides read TGTGCCAGCAGCTTAACCAGGGGAGGGGAAGCTTTCTTT. The chain uses TRBV13 and TRBJ1-1; D perhaps matches TRBD1 (6 bases). The CDR3 contains 13 residues. CDR1 PRHDT and CDR2 FYEKMQ come from the germline V gene (reference sequence). The V end was cut by 2 bases, the J end by 8 bases, with 12 bases between.

This rearrangement joins TRBV24-1 to TRBJ2-7; the D is unclear. The V end lost 0 bases, the J end lost 2 bases, and 7 bases lay between the germline ends. This CDR3 has 14 amino acids. Germline V lookup: CDR1 KGHDR, CDR2 SFDVKD. CDR3 amino acids: CATSDLDGTYEQYF. Written as DNA, the CDR3 is TGTGCCACCAGTGATTTGGACGGTACCTACGAGCAGTACTTC.

This clonotype was found many times. V and J are TRBV12-3 or TRBV12-4 and TRBJ2-1; D is perhaps TRBD1 or TRBD2 (5 bases each). Trimming shortened V by 6 bases and J by 5 bases, and 8 bases separated the two germline ends. The CDR3 has 12 amino acids. CDR3 loop: CASRGENNEQFF. CDR3 nucleotide sequence: TGTGCCAGCAGAGGGGAGAACAATGAGCAGTTCTTC.

This clonotype has ten or more counts. J is TRBJ2-7 and V is TRBV20-1; 11 positions agree with TRBD2. CDR1 and CDR2 from the germline V gene are DFQATT and SNEGSKA (reference sequence). Losses at the gene ends were 3 bases for V and 2 bases for J; bases not matched to a gene: 3. The CDR3 consists of 14 residues. CDR3 coding DNA: TGCAGTGCTAGGGGACTAGCGGATACCTACGAGCAGTACTTC. Translation: CSARGLADTYEQYF.

This clonotype occurred many times. The V and J genes are TRBV27 and TRBJ2-5, with D unresolved. Germline-derived CDR1 and CDR2 are MNHEY and SMNVEV (reference sequence). V was trimmed by 7 bases and J by 1 base, leaving 19 bases between them. The length of the CDR3 is 16 residues. The CDR3 DNA is TGTGCCAGCACATCACTCGAGGACGGAACCCAAGAGACCCAGTACTTC. It codes for CASTSLEDGTQETQYF.

This clonotype was observed at least ten times. The CDR3, as DNA: TGTGCCAGCAGTTACTCTTCGGGTCAGCCCCAGCATTTT. Translating it yields CASSYSSGQPQHF. This chain connects TRBV6-5 to TRBJ1-5; no clear D. Germline assignment: CDR1 MNHEY and CDR2 SVGAGI. The CDR3 runs 13 residues. V was trimmed by 0 bases and J by 6 bases, leaving 6 bases between them.

This clonotype was seen repeatedly, ten times or more. V gene TRBV7-9 combines with J gene TRBJ1-2; D is possibly TRBD1 (5 bases). The germline CDR1 and CDR2 sequences are SEHNR and FQNEAQ (reference sequence). V lost 3 bases, J lost 4 bases, and 24 bases lay in between. This CDR3 has 18 amino acids. This CDR3 reads CASSFGYGTRGAGYGYTF. As DNA, the CDR3 is TGTGCCAGCAGCTTTGGTTACGGGACGAGGGGCGCGGGCTATGGCTACACCTTC.

The chain carries TRBV27 and TRBJ2-7, with 8 bases lining up with TRBD1. CDR3 size: 14 residues. V was clipped by 3 bases and J by 4 bases; unmatched bases: 5. CDR1 MNHEY and CDR2 SMNVEV come from the germline V gene (reference sequence). DNA of the CDR3: TGTGCCAGCAGTTTGGGGGACAGGACTTACGAGCAGTACTTC. Protein sequence: CASSLGDRTYEQYF.

This clonotype was observed once. The V gene is TRBV7-2, the J gene TRBJ1-6, with D possibly TRBD1 on 6 matching bases. CDR1 is SGHTA, CDR2 FQGNSA, per germline. The V end was cut by 7 bases, the J end by 10 bases, with 17 bases between. This CDR3 region has 14 residues. The CDR3 loop reads CASTRGGTGSPLHF. The CDR3 DNA follows: TGTGCCAGCACCCGAGGGGGTACTGGATCACCCCTCCACTTT. The variable domain in full, completed from reference TRBV7-2 and TRBJ1-6, reads GAGVSQSPSNKVTEKGKDVELRCDPISGHTALYWYRQSLGQGLEFLIYFQGNSAPDKSGLPSDRFSAERTGGSVSTLTIQRTQQEDSAVYLCASTRGGTGSPLHFGNGTRLTVT.

The chain uses TRBV5-5 and TRBJ2-7; TRBD2 matches 7 bases. With V trimmed by 2 bases and J by 2 bases, 4 bases remained unmatched. This CDR3 region has 14 residues. CDR1 and CDR2 from the germline V gene are SGHKS and YYEKEE (reference sequence). The CDR3 coding sequence is TGTGCCAGCAGCTTCGGTCTAGCGGCCTACGAGCAGTACTTC. Amino acid sequence: CASSFGLAAYEQYF.